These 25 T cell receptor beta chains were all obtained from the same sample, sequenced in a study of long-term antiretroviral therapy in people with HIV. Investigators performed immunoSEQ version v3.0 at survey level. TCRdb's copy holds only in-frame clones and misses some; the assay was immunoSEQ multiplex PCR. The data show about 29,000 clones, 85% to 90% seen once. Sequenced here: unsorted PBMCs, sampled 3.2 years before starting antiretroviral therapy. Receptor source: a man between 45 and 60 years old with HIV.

The CDR3 loop reads CATRGVGFF. CDR3 DNA sequence: TGTGCCACCAGAGGGGTCGGCTTCTTC. This chain uses TRBV3-2 with TRBJ2-1; whether TRBD1, the table's D call, matches the DNA was not checked. TRBV3-2 is described as a pseudogene. This CDR3 has 9 residues.

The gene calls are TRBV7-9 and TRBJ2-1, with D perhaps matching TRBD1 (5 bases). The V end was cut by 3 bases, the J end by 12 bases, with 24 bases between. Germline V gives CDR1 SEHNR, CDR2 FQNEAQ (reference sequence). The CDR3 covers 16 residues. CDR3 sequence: CASSLLFKLQGMAQFF. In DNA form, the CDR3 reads TGTGCCAGCAGCTTGTTATTTAAGTTGCAGGGTATGGCGCAGTTCTTC.

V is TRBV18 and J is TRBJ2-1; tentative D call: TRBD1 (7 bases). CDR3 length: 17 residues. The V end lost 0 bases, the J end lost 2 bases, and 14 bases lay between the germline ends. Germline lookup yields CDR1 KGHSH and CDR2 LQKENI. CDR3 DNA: TGTGCCAGCTCACCACCCAACAGGGGACTGGCCTACAATGAGCAGTTCTTC. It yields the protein CASSPPNRGLAYNEQFF.

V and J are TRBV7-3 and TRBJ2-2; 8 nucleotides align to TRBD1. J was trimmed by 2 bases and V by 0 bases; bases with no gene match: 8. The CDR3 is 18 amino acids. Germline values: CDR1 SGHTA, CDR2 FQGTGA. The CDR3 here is CASSLTPVGQGNTGELFF. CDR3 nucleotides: TGTGCCAGCAGCTTAACCCCCGTAGGACAGGGTAACACCGGGGAGCTGTTTTTT.

CDR3 protein: CASSPEGRQDTQYF. The DNA for the CDR3 is TGTGCCAGCAGCCCGGAGGGCCGCCAAGATACGCAGTATTTT. V is TRBV5-4 and J is TRBJ2-3, with D perhaps matching TRBD2 (6 bases). This CDR3 is built from 14 residues. Trimming removed 4 bases at V and 5 bases at J, with 14 bases between. Per the germline V gene, CDR1 is SGHNT and CDR2 is YYREEE (reference sequence).

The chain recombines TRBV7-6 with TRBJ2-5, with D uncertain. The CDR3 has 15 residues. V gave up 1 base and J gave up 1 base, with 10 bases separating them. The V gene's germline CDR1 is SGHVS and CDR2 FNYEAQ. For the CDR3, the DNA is TGTGCCAGCAGCTTAGACGCCGGTATCCAAGAGACCCAGTACTTC. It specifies CASSLDAGIQETQYF.

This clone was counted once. CDR3 residues: CSGGGTDTQYF. CDR3 bases: TGCAGTGGCGGGGGCACAGATACGCAGTATTTT. The genes are TRBV20-1 and TRBJ2-3, with D possibly matching TRBD2 (6 bases). Trimming cost V 7 bases and J 1 base, with 6 bases left between them. This CDR3 has 11 residues. Germline CDR1 is DFQATT and CDR2 is SNEGSKA (reference sequence).

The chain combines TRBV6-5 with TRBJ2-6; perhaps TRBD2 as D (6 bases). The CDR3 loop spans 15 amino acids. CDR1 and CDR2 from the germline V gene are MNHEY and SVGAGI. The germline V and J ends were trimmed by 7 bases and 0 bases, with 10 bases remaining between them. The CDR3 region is CASKAGLSGANVLTF. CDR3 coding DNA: TGTGCCAGCAAAGCGGGCCTCTCTGGGGCCAACGTCCTGACTTTC.

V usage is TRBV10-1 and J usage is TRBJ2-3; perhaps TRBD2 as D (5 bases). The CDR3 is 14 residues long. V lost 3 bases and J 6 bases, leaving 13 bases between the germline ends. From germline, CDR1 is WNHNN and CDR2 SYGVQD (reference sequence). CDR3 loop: CASSDSGTADTQYF. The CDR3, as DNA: TGCGCCAGCAGTGATTCGGGAACCGCCGATACGCAGTATTTT.

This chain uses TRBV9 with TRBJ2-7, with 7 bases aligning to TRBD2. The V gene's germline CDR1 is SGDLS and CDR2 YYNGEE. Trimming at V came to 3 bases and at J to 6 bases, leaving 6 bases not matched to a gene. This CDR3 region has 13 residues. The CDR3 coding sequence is TGTGCCAGCAGCGGGGGGGGAGTAATCGAGCAGTACTTC. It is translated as CASSGGGVIEQYF.

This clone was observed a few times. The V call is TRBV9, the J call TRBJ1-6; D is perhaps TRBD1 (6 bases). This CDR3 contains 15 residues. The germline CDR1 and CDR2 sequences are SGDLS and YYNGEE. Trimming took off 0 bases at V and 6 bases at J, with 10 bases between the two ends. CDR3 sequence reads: CASSVEDRTNSPLHF. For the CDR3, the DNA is TGTGCCAGCAGCGTAGAAGACAGGACTAATTCACCCCTCCACTTT.

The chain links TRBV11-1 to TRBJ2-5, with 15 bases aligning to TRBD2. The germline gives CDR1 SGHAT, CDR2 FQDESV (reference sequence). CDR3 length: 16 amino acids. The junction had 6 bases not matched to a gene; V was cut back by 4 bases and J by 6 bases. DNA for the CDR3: TGTGCCAGCAGCTCAGGAGGGACTAGCGGGGGGAAGACCCAGTACTTC. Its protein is CASSSGGTSGGKTQYF.

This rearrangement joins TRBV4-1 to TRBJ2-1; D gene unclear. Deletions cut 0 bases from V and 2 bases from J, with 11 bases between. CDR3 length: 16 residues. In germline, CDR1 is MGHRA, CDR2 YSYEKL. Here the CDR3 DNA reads TGCGCCAGCAGCCAAGAGAGCAGGACCACCTACAATGAGCAGTTCTTC. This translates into CASSQESRTTYNEQFF.

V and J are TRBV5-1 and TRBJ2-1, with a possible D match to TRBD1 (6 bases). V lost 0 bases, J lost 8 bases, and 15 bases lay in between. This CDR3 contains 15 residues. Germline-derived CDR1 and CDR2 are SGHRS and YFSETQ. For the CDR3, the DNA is TGCGCCAGCAGCTTGGAGAGGGGGTTGTTCCATGAGCAGTTCTTC. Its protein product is CASSLERGLFHEQFF.

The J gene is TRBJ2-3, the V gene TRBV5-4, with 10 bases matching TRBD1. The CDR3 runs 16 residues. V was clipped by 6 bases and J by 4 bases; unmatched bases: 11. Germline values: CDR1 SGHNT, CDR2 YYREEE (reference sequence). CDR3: CASKTTPGQGSDTQYF. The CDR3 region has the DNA TGTGCCAGCAAGACAACTCCGGGACAGGGGTCAGATACGCAGTATTTT.

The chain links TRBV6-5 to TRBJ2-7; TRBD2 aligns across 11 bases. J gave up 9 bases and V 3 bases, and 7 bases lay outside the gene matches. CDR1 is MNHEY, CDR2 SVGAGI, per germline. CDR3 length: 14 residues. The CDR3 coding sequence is TGTGCCAGCAGTTATAGCGGGAGGGCCGGTCGGCAGTACTTC. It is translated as CASSYSGRAGRQYF.

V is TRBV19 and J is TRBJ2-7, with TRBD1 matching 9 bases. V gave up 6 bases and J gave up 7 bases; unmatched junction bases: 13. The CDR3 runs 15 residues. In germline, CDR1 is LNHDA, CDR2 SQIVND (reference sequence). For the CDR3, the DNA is TGTGCCAGTAGGCCCAGGACAGGGGCGACCGGGGAGCAGTACTTC. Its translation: CASRPRTGATGEQYF.

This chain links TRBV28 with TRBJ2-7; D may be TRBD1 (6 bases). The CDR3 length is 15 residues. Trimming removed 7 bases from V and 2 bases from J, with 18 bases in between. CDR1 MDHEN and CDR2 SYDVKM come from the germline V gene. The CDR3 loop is CASTAPGTSAYEQYF. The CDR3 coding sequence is TGTGCCAGCACGGCCCCTGGGACATCGGCCTACGAGCAGTACTTC.

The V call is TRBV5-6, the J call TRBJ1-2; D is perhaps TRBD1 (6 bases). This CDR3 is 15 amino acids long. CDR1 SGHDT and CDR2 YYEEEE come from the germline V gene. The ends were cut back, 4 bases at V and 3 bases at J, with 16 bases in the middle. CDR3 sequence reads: CASSLTPGQYYGYTF. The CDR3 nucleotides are TGTGCCAGCAGCCTTACCCCGGGACAATACTATGGCTACACCTTC.

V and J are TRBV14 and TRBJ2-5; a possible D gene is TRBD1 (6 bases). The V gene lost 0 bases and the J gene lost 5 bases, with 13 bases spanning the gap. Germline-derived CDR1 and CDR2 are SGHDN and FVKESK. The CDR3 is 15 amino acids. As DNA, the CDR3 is TGTGCCAGCAGCCAAGACCCCCCAGGGGATGAGACCCAGTACTTC. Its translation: CASSQDPPGDETQYF.

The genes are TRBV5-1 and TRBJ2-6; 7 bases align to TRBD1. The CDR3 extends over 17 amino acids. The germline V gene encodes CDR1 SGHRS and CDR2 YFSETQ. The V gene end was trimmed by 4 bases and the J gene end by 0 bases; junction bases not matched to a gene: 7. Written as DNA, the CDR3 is TGCGCCAGCAGCGGGACAGACCCCGGCTCTGGGGCCAACGTCCTGACTTTC. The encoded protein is CASSGTDPGSGANVLTF.

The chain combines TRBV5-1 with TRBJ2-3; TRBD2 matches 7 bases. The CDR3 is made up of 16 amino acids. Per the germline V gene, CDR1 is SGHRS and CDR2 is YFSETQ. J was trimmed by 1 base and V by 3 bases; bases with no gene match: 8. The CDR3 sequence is CASSSQGGGGTDTQYF. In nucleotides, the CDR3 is TGCGCCAGCAGCTCTCAGGGTGGGGGGGGCACAGATACGCAGTATTTT.

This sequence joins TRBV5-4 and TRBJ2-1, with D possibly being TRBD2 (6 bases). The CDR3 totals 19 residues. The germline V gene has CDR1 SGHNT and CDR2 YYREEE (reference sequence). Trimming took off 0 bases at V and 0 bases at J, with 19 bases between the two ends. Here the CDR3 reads CASSLGLGAQMGSYNEQFF. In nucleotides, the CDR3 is TGTGCCAGCAGCTTGGGACTAGGGGCCCAGATGGGCTCCTACAATGAGCAGTTCTTC.

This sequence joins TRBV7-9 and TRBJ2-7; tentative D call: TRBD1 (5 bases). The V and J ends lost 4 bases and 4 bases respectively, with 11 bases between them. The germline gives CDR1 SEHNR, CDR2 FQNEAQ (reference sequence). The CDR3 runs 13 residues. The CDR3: CASSSGPGYEQYF. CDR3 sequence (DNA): TGTGCCAGCAGCTCAGGGCCCGGATACGAGCAGTACTTC.

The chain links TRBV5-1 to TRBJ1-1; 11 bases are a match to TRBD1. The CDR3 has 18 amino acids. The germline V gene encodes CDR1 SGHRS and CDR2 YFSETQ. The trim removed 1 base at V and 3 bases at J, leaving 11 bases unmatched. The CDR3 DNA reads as TGCGCCAGCAGCTTGACCGGGACAGGGGGAGGTATAGACACTGAAGCTTTCTTT. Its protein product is CASSLTGTGGGIDTEAFF.